One T cell receptor (beta chain) is described in this entry. Its antigen remains unidentified. This sample is part of a study of shared clonotypes between healthy human individuals. Study results and caveats: Four donors held 4.5% to 5% of naive CD4 clonotypes in common.

Germline CDR1 is SGHAT and CDR2 is FQNNGV. The CDR3 is made up of 12 amino acids. V lost 5 bases, J lost 5 bases, and 9 bases lay in between. TCRdb keeps only in-frame clones here, not all; method: immunoSEQ multiplex PCR. The data contain fewer than 1.4 million clones, 78% of them singletons. The sequenced sample consisted of memory CD4+ T cells from PBMCs. Subset specified: CD45RA-negative fraction. The receptor's source is a man aged 18 to 29 in good health. Some clones in this sample may be carry-over from other donors' samples. The chain combines TRBV11-2 with TRBJ2-5, with no clear D. The CDR3: CASSATFETQYF. The DNA of the CDR3 is TGTGCCAGCAGCGCGACCTTCGAGACCCAGTACTTC. The whole variable domain, remainder taken from reference TRBV11-2 and TRBJ2-5, is EAGVAQSPRYKIIEKRQSVAFWCNPISGHATLYWYQQILGQGPKLLIQFQNNGVVDDSQLPKDRFSAERLKGVDSTLKIQPAKLEDSAVYLCASSATFETQYFGPGTRLLVL.